A single sample is the source of the 27 T cell receptor beta chains below, sequenced in a study of control samples from healthy donors and cancer patients. Method: immunoSEQ multiplex PCR; TCRdb's copy keeps in-frame clones and lacks some. The top ten hold about 8.5% of the sample, which has 150,000 to 200,000 clones, about 94% seen once. Sequenced: blood. The receptors derive from a woman aged 40-49 years in good health.

V and J are TRBV5-1 and TRBJ1-2; no reliable D call. The CDR3 length is 13 residues. With 4 bases removed from V and 0 bases from J, the gap between germline ends came to 7 bases. Germline lookup yields CDR1 SGHRS and CDR2 YFSETQ. The CDR3 loop reads CASSRGSNYGYTF. The DNA of the CDR3 is TGCGCCAGCAGCCGAGGGTCTAACTATGGCTACACCTTC.

The gene calls are TRBV7-2 and TRBJ2-5; 8 positions match TRBD2. The CDR3 runs 16 residues. Germline CDR1 SGHTA, CDR2 FQGNSA. V was pared by 7 bases and J by 3 bases, with 13 bases of the junction left unmatched. The CDR3 here is CASTGNLRGGKETQYF. The CDR3 DNA follows: TGTGCCAGCACCGGAAATCTACGGGGGGGAAAAGAGACCCAGTACTTC.

V usage is TRBV5-1 and J usage is TRBJ2-1; 10 nucleotides agree with TRBD2. V shed 2 bases, J shed 5 bases, and the junction held 4 bases outside the gene matches. The CDR3 is 15 residues long. Germline loops: CDR1 SGHRS, CDR2 YFSETQ. The CDR3 region has the DNA TGCGCCAGCAGCTTCTCTAGCGGGAGTAACAATGAGCAGTTCTTC. Protein product: CASSFSSGSNNEQFF.

The chain uses TRBV6-2 or TRBV6-3 and TRBJ1-2; no clear D gene. The CDR3 totals 15 residues. Germline CDR1 MNHEY, CDR2 SVGEGT. V was shortened by 5 bases and J by 1 base, with 14 bases between the two germline ends. In DNA, the CDR3 is TGTGCCAGCAGTAGCCCAGGTGGCTTTAACTATGGCTACACCTTC. Protein sequence: CASSSPGGFNYGYTF.

The chain carries TRBV11-2 and TRBJ2-7; no clear D gene. Trimming removed 3 bases from V and 4 bases from J, with 10 bases in between. The germline gives CDR1 SGHAT, CDR2 FQNNGV. The CDR3 is made up of 13 amino acids. The CDR3 DNA is TGTGCCAGCAGCTTGGGCAGACCTTACGAGCAGTACTTC. Translated: CASSLGRPYEQYF.

The gene calls are TRBV13 and TRBJ2-7; perhaps TRBD2 as D (6 bases). Trimming stripped 4 bases from V and 0 bases from J, with 16 bases between. Germline assignment: CDR1 PRHDT and CDR2 FYEKMQ (reference sequence). This CDR3 has 16 residues. The CDR3 reads CASSSSGTQVSYEQYF. CDR3 nucleotides: TGTGCCAGCAGCTCCTCCGGGACTCAAGTCTCCTACGAGCAGTACTTC.

V gene TRBV5-1 combines with J gene TRBJ1-1, with no clear D. CDR1 is SGHRS, CDR2 YFSETQ, per germline. V lost 5 bases, J lost 5 bases, and 22 bases lay in between. The CDR3 has 16 amino acids. CDR3 region: CASRDPLDTGGTEAFF. Written as DNA, the CDR3 is TGCGCCAGCAGAGACCCCTTAGACACCGGAGGGACTGAAGCTTTCTTT.

This clone has just one count. V usage is TRBV2 and J usage is TRBJ2-3; 10 bases line up with TRBD1. The CDR3 has 16 residues. Germline values: CDR1 SNHLY, CDR2 FYNNEI. J gave up 2 bases and V 1 base, and 3 bases lay outside the gene matches. The CDR3 nucleotides read TGTGCCAGCAGTGAAGTGGGACAGGGGTCCACAGATACGCAGTATTTT. It is translated as CASSEVGQGSTDTQYF.

The V call is TRBV6-2 or TRBV6-3, the J call TRBJ2-7; no clear D gene. There are 12 residues in the CDR3. Germline V gene sequence: CDR1 MNHEY, CDR2 SVGEGT. V lost 4 bases to trimming and J lost 4 bases, with 8 bases between them. This chain's CDR3 is CASSLTAYEQYF. Written as DNA, the CDR3 is TGTGCCAGCAGTTTGACGGCTTACGAGCAGTACTTC.

The chain uses TRBV19 and TRBJ2-5; 14 bases align to TRBD2. J was trimmed by 5 bases and V by 3 bases; bases with no gene match: 2. CDR1 is LNHDA, CDR2 SQIVND, per germline (reference sequence). The CDR3 length is 15 residues. CDR3 coding DNA: TGTGCCAGTAGTATGACTAGCGGGGGGGCTGAGACCCAGTACTTC. As protein: CASSMTSGGAETQYF.

The chain has TRBV3-1 (or the pseudogene TRBV3-2) and TRBJ1-3; perhaps TRBD1 as D (6 bases). The CDR3 sequence is 16 residues long. V lost 4 bases, J lost 2 bases, and 15 bases lay in between. Germline-derived CDR1 and CDR2 are LGHDT and YNNKEL (reference sequence). The CDR3 region is CASSPYQGLTGNTIYF. The CDR3 DNA sequence: TGTGCCAGCAGCCCCTACCAGGGGTTGACTGGAAACACCATATATTTT.

This chain joins TRBV6-2 or TRBV6-3 and TRBJ1-1; no clear D gene. Germline V gene sequence: CDR1 MNHEY, CDR2 SVGEGT. Trimming shortened V by 0 bases and J by 2 bases, and 7 bases separated the two germline ends. This CDR3 comprises 14 residues. The CDR3 nucleotides read TGTGCCAGCAGTTACTCGATACCCAACACTGAAGCTTTCTTT. Protein: CASSYSIPNTEAFF.

V usage is TRBV2 and J usage is TRBJ2-7; the D gene is possibly TRBD1 (6 bases). The CDR3 totals 17 residues. V was clipped by 6 bases and J by 3 bases, with 24 bases between them. CDR1 and CDR2 (germline): SNHLY, FYNNEI. CDR3 protein: CASSQGSGALRVYEQYF. The CDR3 DNA is TGTGCCAGCAGCCAAGGGTCAGGGGCCCTAAGGGTCTACGAGCAGTACTTC.

The chain couples TRBV18 to TRBJ2-1, with D unresolved. The germline V gene encodes CDR1 KGHSH and CDR2 LQKENI. This CDR3 contains 14 residues. Trimming shortened V by 2 bases and J by 4 bases, and 9 bases separated the two germline ends. The CDR3 coding sequence is TGTGCCAGCTCACCAAGTGGAAGTTACAATGAGCAGTTCTTC. It yields the protein CASSPSGSYNEQFF.

This clone was counted only a few times. The chain couples TRBV3-1 (or the pseudogene TRBV3-2) to TRBJ2-1; 8 nucleotides line up with TRBD1. Germline V gene lookup returns CDR1 LGHDT and CDR2 YNNKEL (reference sequence). The CDR3 has 17 residues. J lost 7 bases, V lost 0 bases, and 11 bases had no gene match. CDR3 sequence (DNA): TGTGCCAGCAGCCAAGATTTTGGCAGGGGGCGTAAGAATGAGCAGTTCTTC. This codes for CASSQDFGRGRKNEQFF.

The chain recombines TRBV6-6 with TRBJ1-6, with D perhaps TRBD1 (5 bases). Germline assignment: CDR1 MNHNY and CDR2 SVGAGI (reference sequence). V was trimmed by 6 bases and J by 8 bases, leaving 20 bases between them. The CDR3 runs 16 residues. CDR3 in amino acids: CASSPNPGPSDSPLHF. In nucleotides, the CDR3 is TGTGCCAGCAGCCCGAATCCGGGACCCAGCGATTCACCCCTCCACTTT.

The chain has TRBV14 and TRBJ2-1; D may be TRBD1 (6 bases). The CDR3 contains 17 residues. Germline assignment: CDR1 SGHDN and CDR2 FVKESK. V gave up 6 bases and J gave up 0 bases, with 18 bases separating them. CDR3 sequence (DNA): TGTGCCAGCAGTAAAAACAGGGCTCAAAGCTCCTACAATGAGCAGTTCTTC. It yields the protein CASSKNRAQSSYNEQFF.

The chain links TRBV20-1 to TRBJ1-2; D uncertain. The CDR3 extends over 11 amino acids. Germline V CDR1 and CDR2: DFQATT, SNEGSKA (reference sequence). V lost 0 bases and J 8 bases, leaving 7 bases between the germline ends. CDR3 DNA sequence: TGCAGTGCTAGAGAGATGGACGGCTACACCTTC. It translates to CSAREMDGYTF.

This rearrangement joins TRBV10-3 to TRBJ2-7; the D is unclear. This CDR3 contains 12 residues. Germline loops: CDR1 ENHRY, CDR2 SYGVKD. V was trimmed by 6 bases and J by 2 bases, leaving 8 bases between them. The CDR3 DNA reads TGTGCCATCAGGGACCTCACCTACGAGCAGTACTTC. Encoded protein: CAIRDLTYEQYF.

This clone has just one count. This chain connects TRBV21-1 to TRBJ2-7; the D call of TRBD1 is as the table states it, not checked on the DNA. TRBV21-1 constitutes a pseudogene. CDR3 length: 18 residues. CDR3 in amino acids: CASSSQTPGQRRSEEQYF. The CDR3 DNA is TGTGCCAGCAGCTCTCAGACTCCGGGACAGAGACGCTCCGAGGAGCAGTACTTC.

The CDR3 spells CASSTDSPDTQYF. The DNA of the CDR3 is TGTGCCAGCAGCACGGACTCCCCAGATACGCAGTATTTT. The J gene is TRBJ2-3, the V gene TRBV9, with D tentatively TRBD2 (5 bases). V lost 4 bases and J lost 4, with 10 bases in between. The CDR3 covers 13 residues. The V gene's germline CDR1 is SGDLS and CDR2 YYNGEE.

V and J are TRBV10-1 and TRBJ2-7; 13 bases align to TRBD2. The germline gives CDR1 WNHNN, CDR2 SYGVQD (reference sequence). Germline trimming cut 5 bases from V and 5 bases from J; bases unmatched to any gene: 9. The CDR3 is made up of 16 amino acids. In DNA, the CDR3 is TGCGCCAGCAGTCCCGGACTAGCGGGAGTTTCGGACGAGCAGTACTTC. Translated, it gives CASSPGLAGVSDEQYF.

The chain carries TRBV5-1 and TRBJ2-3, with TRBD2 matching over 13 bases. CDR3 size: 15 residues. Germline CDR1 is SGHRS and CDR2 is YFSETQ. J was trimmed by 1 base and V by 4 bases; bases with no gene match: 0. CDR3 nucleotides: TGCGCCAGCAGCGGACTAGCGGGAGGCACAGATACGCAGTATTTT. This codes for CASSGLAGGTDTQYF. The variable domain in full, with the rest retrieved from reference TRBV5-1 and TRBJ2-3, is KAGVTQTPRYLIKTRGQQVTLSCSPISGHRSVSWYQQTPGQGLQFLFEYFSETQRNKGNFPGRFSGRQFSNSRSEMNVSTLELGDSALYLCASSGLAGGTDTQYFGPGTRLTVL.

The J gene is TRBJ1-2, the V gene TRBV7-2; D unresolved. The germline gives CDR1 SGHTA, CDR2 FQGNSA. The length of the CDR3 is 14 residues. The ends were cut back, 2 bases at V and 2 bases at J, with 9 bases in the middle. The CDR3 reads CASSLSSENYGYTF. In nucleotides, the CDR3 is TGTGCCAGCAGCTTATCAAGCGAGAACTATGGCTACACCTTC.

The rearrangement links TRBV18 to TRBJ2-1; D ambiguous. V was cut by 3 bases and J by 10 bases, with 7 bases left in between. The CDR3 consists of 11 residues. CDR1 and CDR2 (germline): KGHSH, LQKENI. Here the CDR3 reads CASSPDMEQFF. Written as DNA, the CDR3 is TGTGCCAGCTCACCTGACATGGAGCAGTTCTTC. The whole variable domain, remainder taken from reference TRBV18 and TRBJ2-1, is NAGVMQNPRHLVRRRGQEARLRCSPMKGHSHVYWYRQLPEEGLKFMVYLQKENIIDESGMPKERFSAEFPKEGPSILRIQQVVRGDSAAYFCASSPDMEQFFGPGTRLTVL.

As for this clone: Other DNA sequences from this sample encode an identical CDR3 as well. This chain joins TRBV5-1 and TRBJ1-5; D gene uncertain. Trimming removed 0 bases at V and 5 bases at J, with 12 bases between. Germline-derived CDR1 and CDR2 are SGHRS and YFSETQ. CDR3 length: 15 residues. CDR3 in DNA: TGCGCCAGCAGCTTGGAGGGCAGGCGAGATCAGCCCCAGCATTTT. Its translation is CASSLEGRRDQPQHF.

This clone has a single count. This chain joins TRBV9 and TRBJ2-2; the D is unclear. CDR3 length equals 15 residues. V was trimmed by 0 bases and J by 3 bases, leaving 9 bases between them. Germline CDR1 and CDR2: SGDLS and YYNGEE. The CDR3 spells CASSVGQSYTGELFF. The CDR3 nucleotides are TGTGCCAGCAGCGTAGGCCAGAGCTACACCGGGGAGCTGTTTTTT.